The 18 T cell receptor beta chains below were found in one sample sequenced in a study of blood T cell repertoires in COVID-19. TCRdb's copy holds only in-frame clones and misses some; the assay was immunoSEQ multiplex PCR. The repertoire holds some 100,000 clones, with 85% to 95% as singletons. The sequencing input was peripheral blood. These receptors were taken from an older woman with active COVID-19.

This clone has a single count. This rearrangement joins TRBV2 to TRBJ1-4; 9 positions agree with TRBD1. Germline CDR1 is SNHLY and CDR2 is FYNNEI. J was trimmed by 5 bases and V by 5 bases; bases with no gene match: 3. CDR3 length equals 14 residues. CDR3 in amino acids: CASSQGTGNEKLFF. In DNA, the CDR3 is TGTGCCAGCAGTCAGGGGACAGGGAATGAAAAACTGTTTTTT.

This sequence joins TRBV6-5 and TRBJ2-7, with TRBD2 matching 10 bases. With V trimmed by 0 bases and J by 6 bases, 5 bases remained unmatched. This CDR3 comprises 15 residues. The germline gives CDR1 MNHEY, CDR2 SVGAGI. Here the CDR3 reads CASSYSAGGPGEQYF. CDR3 in DNA: TGTGCCAGCAGTTACTCAGCGGGAGGGCCCGGCGAGCAGTACTTC.

The chain is built from TRBV7-2 and TRBJ1-1; D gene uncertain. CDR3 length: 13 amino acids. The V gene lost 1 base and the J gene lost 3 bases, with 6 bases spanning the gap. Germline V CDR1 and CDR2: SGHTA, FQGNSA. This CDR3 is CASSLGLDTEAFF. CDR3 in DNA: TGTGCCAGCAGCTTAGGTCTCGACACTGAAGCTTTCTTT.

This chain links TRBV10-1 with TRBJ2-7, with 12 bases aligning to TRBD1. The trim removed 3 bases at V and 4 bases at J, leaving 4 bases unmatched. This CDR3 region has 15 residues. Germline V gene sequence: CDR1 WNHNN, CDR2 SYGVQD (reference sequence). CDR3 region: CASSEGTGGRYEQYF. The CDR3 DNA follows: TGCGCCAGCAGTGAAGGGACAGGGGGCAGGTACGAGCAGTACTTC.

The rearrangement joins TRBV10-3 to TRBJ1-2, with TRBD1 identical over 10 bases. CDR1 and CDR2 from the germline V gene are ENHRY and SYGVKD. The CDR3 runs to 15 residues. The junction had 7 bases not matched to a gene; V was cut back by 1 base and J by 8 bases. CDR3 DNA sequence: TGTGCCATCAGTGAGTGGGGGGGGACAGGGGCCGGCTACACCTTC. Translation gives CAISEWGGTGAGYTF.

This clone was picked up one time. The J gene is TRBJ2-7, the V gene TRBV11-2, with a possible D match to TRBD1 (5 bases). V lost 4 bases, J lost 7 bases, and 20 bases lay in between. The CDR3 sequence is 15 residues long. Per germline, CDR1 SGHAT and CDR2 FQNNGV. In DNA form, the CDR3 reads TGTGCCAGCAGCTCCCAGGGTATTCCCTCTACGGAGCAGTACTTC. Protein product: CASSSQGIPSTEQYF. The variable domain in full, completed from reference TRBV11-2 and TRBJ2-7, reads EAGVAQSPRYKIIEKRQSVAFWCNPISGHATLYWYQQILGQGPKLLIQFQNNGVVDDSQLPKDRFSAERLKGVDSTLKIQPAKLEDSAVYLCASSSQGIPSTEQYFGPGTRLTVT.

As DNA, the CDR3 is TGTGCCAGCACCAAAGGGGCAGCGGGGGGTAACAATGAGCAGTTCTTC. Translating gives CASTKGAAGGNNEQFF. This chain joins TRBV6-6 and TRBJ2-1; 9 bases align to TRBD2. V dropped 7 bases and J dropped 5; count of bases not matched to a gene: 12. Germline loops: CDR1 MNHNY, CDR2 SVGAGI (reference sequence). The length of the CDR3 is 16 residues.

The rearrangement links TRBV11-2 to TRBJ2-7; possible D gene TRBD1, 5 bases. This CDR3 has 14 amino acids. V was clipped by 5 bases and J by 3 bases, with 14 bases between them. In germline, CDR1 is SGHAT, CDR2 FQNNGV. The CDR3 protein is CASSTLTAIYEQYF. DNA of the CDR3: TGTGCCAGCAGCACCCTGACAGCTATCTACGAGCAGTACTTC.

The table lists this clone with a count of one. This chain uses TRBV5-4 with TRBJ2-5; 8 bases fit TRBD2. In germline, CDR1 is SGHNT, CDR2 YYREEE (reference sequence). Unmatched junction bases numbered 8, after V lost 5 bases and J lost 5 bases. The CDR3 is made up of 14 amino acids. CDR3 sequence reads: CASRPLSGDETQYF. The CDR3 coding sequence is TGTGCCAGCAGGCCCCTTAGCGGGGATGAGACCCAGTACTTC.

CDR3 nucleotide sequence: TGCGCCAGCAGCCAGCAAATGACAACAAACACTGAAGCTTTCTTT. It encodes CASSQQMTTNTEAFF. The genes are TRBV4-3 and TRBJ1-1; D unresolved. The CDR3 consists of 15 residues. V lost 3 bases, J lost 2 bases, and 13 bases lay in between. Germline CDR1 is LGHNA and CDR2 is YSLEER.

This clone appeared a few times. This rearrangement joins TRBV11-3 to TRBJ2-2, with D possibly matching TRBD1 (6 bases). Germline values: CDR1 SGHNT, CDR2 YENEEA. This CDR3 contains 17 residues. V lost 6 bases, J lost 3 bases, and 20 bases lay in between. The CDR3 DNA sequence: TGTGCCAGCAGTTTAAGCGGCCAGGGGTCGTACACCGGGGAGCTGTTTTTT. Translating gives CASSLSGQGSYTGELFF. Full variable domain (remainder filled in from reference TRBV11-3 and TRBJ2-2): EAGVVQSPRYKIIEKKQPVAFWCNPISGHNTLYWYLQNLGQGPELLIRYENEEAVDDSQLPKDRFSAERLKGVDSTLKIQPAELGDSAVYLCASSLSGQGSYTGELFFGEGSRLTVL.

The CDR3 bases are TGTGCCAGCAGCCTTAATTTGGGGGCGAACCAAGAGACCCAGTACTTC. Translating it yields CASSLNLGANQETQYF. The V and J genes are TRBV11-2 and TRBJ2-5, with D tentatively TRBD1 (6 bases). The CDR3 length is 16 residues. Germline V gene lookup returns CDR1 SGHAT and CDR2 FQNNGV. Trimming cost V 5 bases and J 0 bases, with 16 bases left between them. The full variable domain, its missing parts supplied by reference TRBV11-2 and TRBJ2-5, is EAGVAQSPRYKIIEKRQSVAFWCNPISGHATLYWYQQILGQGPKLLIQFQNNGVVDDSQLPKDRFSAERLKGVDSTLKIQPAKLEDSAVYLCASSLNLGANQETQYFGPGTRLLVL.

This clone occurred once. The genes are TRBV9 and TRBJ2-3; a weak D match, TRBD2 (5 bases). Trimming shortened V by 1 base and J by 0 bases, and 9 bases separated the two germline ends. Germline V gives CDR1 SGDLS, CDR2 YYNGEE. The CDR3 sequence is 15 residues long. The CDR3: CASSVNPGSTDTQYF. The DNA of the CDR3 is TGTGCCAGCAGCGTAAATCCGGGGAGCACAGATACGCAGTATTTT. The whole variable domain, remainder taken from reference TRBV9 and TRBJ2-3, is DSGVTQTPKHLITATGQRVTLRCSPRSGDLSVYWYQQSLDQGLQFLIQYYNGEERAKGNILERFSAQQFPDLHSELNLSSLELGDSALYFCASSVNPGSTDTQYFGPGTRLTVL.

The rearrangement uses TRBV11-2 and TRBJ1-3, with D uncertain. The CDR3 extends over 17 amino acids. Deletions cut 5 bases from V and 0 bases from J, with 17 bases between. Germline-derived CDR1 and CDR2 are SGHAT and FQNNGV. The CDR3 protein is CASSRPAHYLSGNTIYF. In DNA, the CDR3 is TGTGCCAGCAGCCGACCAGCGCACTACCTCTCTGGAAACACCATATATTTT.

The gene calls are TRBV28 and TRBJ1-2; D gene unclear. CDR1 MDHEN and CDR2 SYDVKM come from the germline V gene. V lost 5 bases and J lost 0, with 16 bases in between. This CDR3 comprises 16 residues. Here the CDR3 reads CASSPQEHGANYGYTF. DNA for the CDR3: TGTGCCAGCAGTCCCCAAGAACACGGGGCTAACTATGGCTACACCTTC.

The count of this clone is one. This chain joins TRBV2 and TRBJ2-7; D possibly corresponds to TRBD2 (6 bases). CDR3 length equals 14 residues. Germline V gene data show CDR1 as SNHLY and CDR2 as FYNNEI. V dropped 7 bases and J dropped 2 bases, with 15 bases sitting between them. This CDR3 reads CASTHGGRPYEQYF. CDR3 DNA: TGTGCCAGCACCCATGGGGGGAGACCCTACGAGCAGTACTTC.

The chain employs TRBV5-5 and TRBJ2-7; 7 bases are a match to TRBD1. Germline CDR1 reads SGHKS; CDR2 reads YYEKEE (reference sequence). Trimming took 2 bases from V and 1 from J; bases not matched to a gene: 6. The CDR3 runs to 15 residues. CDR3 sequence: CASSFTGAGSYEQYF. CDR3 nucleotides: TGTGCCAGCAGCTTTACAGGGGCCGGATCCTACGAGCAGTACTTC.

The chain employs TRBV9 and TRBJ2-7; 7 positions agree with TRBD1. V lost 0 bases and J lost 2; bases outside the gene matches: 2. The germline CDR1 and CDR2 sequences are SGDLS and YYNGEE. The CDR3 spans 14 residues. CDR3 loop: CASSVGDRPYEQYF. CDR3 nucleotides: TGTGCCAGCAGCGTAGGGGACAGACCCTACGAGCAGTACTTC.